This T cell receptor beta chain was obtained from a study of blood T cells in healthy people across ages. A second PCR of about 6 to 12 cycles used a sample-barcoded 5' primer and a J-beta primer mix. A tag from a template-switch adaptor with 12 random nucleotides marked each cDNA molecule. TCRdb reprocessed the 5' RACE reads via MiXCR and lists one record per CDR3 protein. The sample records about 700,000 distinct CDR3 sequences, 32% being singletons. Findings and limits, study-wide: The recorded TCR beta diversity per million T cells decreased in a roughly linear manner with age. It was held that the diversity estimates obtained from one million T cells were underestimates. Both naive CD4+ cell counts and diversity were greater in long-lived donors than in aged donors.

Concerning this clonotype itself: The antigen is undetermined.

The CDR3 is 15 residues long. Germline CDR1 MNHNY, CDR2 SVGAGI (reference sequence). Germline trimming cut 4 bases from V and 3 bases from J; bases unmatched to any gene: 7. V is TRBV6-6 and J is TRBJ2-3, with 7 bases identical to TRBD1. This receptor was obtained from a woman over 75 in good health. Material: blood. The CDR3 bases are TGTGCCAGCAGTTCCCTCGGACAGGAGACAGATACGCAGTATTTT. It specifies CASSSLGQETDTQYF.